This T cell receptor beta chain stems from a study of beta chain features in type 1 diabetes. Study-wide results and limits: The study found moderately but significantly shorter TCRB CDR3s in all four CD4+ subsets of Type 1 diabetes patients. Patients showed naive, central memory and Treg TCRB repertoires that appeared more similar than those of healthy donors.

This CDR3 has 13 amino acids. Trimming took 2 bases from V and 8 from J, leaving 11 bases between them. This clone came up a few times. As yet, its antigen is unknown. The whole isolated RNA underwent reverse transcription, so sequencing captured expressed TCRB transcripts. Libraries were prepared by immunoSEQ multiplex PCR; TCRdb keeps only in-frame clonotypes and omits some of them. This sample carries some 200,000 clones, 16% of them seen once, and the ten largest clones take 0.08% to 0.095%. The sample consisted of naive CD4+ T cells from blood. The TCR sequence derives from a man in his thirties or forties with type 1 diabetes. This chain joins TRBV5-7 and TRBJ2-1, with D perhaps matching TRBD2 (5 bases). TRBV5-7 is designated an ORF whose function remains uncertain. The CDR3, as DNA: TGTGCCAGCAGCTTTGACAAGAGGGATGAGCAGTTCTTC. Translation gives CASSFDKRDEQFF.